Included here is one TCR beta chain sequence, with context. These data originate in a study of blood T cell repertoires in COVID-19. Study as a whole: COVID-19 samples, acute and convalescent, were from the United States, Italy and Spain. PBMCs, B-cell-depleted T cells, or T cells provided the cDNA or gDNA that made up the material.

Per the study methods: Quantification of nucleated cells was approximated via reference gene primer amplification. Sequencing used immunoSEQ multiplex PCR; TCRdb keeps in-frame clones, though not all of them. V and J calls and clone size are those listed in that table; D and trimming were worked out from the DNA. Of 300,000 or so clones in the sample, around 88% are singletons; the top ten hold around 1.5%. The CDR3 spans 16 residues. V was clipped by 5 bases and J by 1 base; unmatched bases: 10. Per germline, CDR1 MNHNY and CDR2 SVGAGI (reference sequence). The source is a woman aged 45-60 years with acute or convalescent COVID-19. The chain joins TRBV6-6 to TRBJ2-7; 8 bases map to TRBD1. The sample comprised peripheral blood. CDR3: CASSPAPGQASYEQYF. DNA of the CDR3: TGTGCCAGCAGTCCCGCCCCGGGACAGGCATCCTACGAGCAGTACTTC.